These 9 T cell receptor beta chains originate from one sample sequenced in a study of blood T cell repertoires in COVID-19. This table comes from immunoSEQ multiplex PCR, and its TCRdb copy is limited to in-frame clones, with some not included. There are 60,000 to 95,000 clones in the sample; around 90% occur only once, and under 6% lies in the top ten. The material sequenced was peripheral blood. The receptors come from a human donor in a cohort sampled during active COVID-19.

This sequence joins TRBV7-3 and TRBJ2-1, with D perhaps TRBD1 (5 bases). From germline, CDR1 is SGHTA and CDR2 FQGTGA. V lost 5 bases, J lost 7 bases, and 21 bases lay in between. This CDR3 region has 16 residues. CDR3 loop: CASSQRIDSLLNEQFF. In DNA form, the CDR3 reads TGTGCCAGCAGCCAAAGAATCGACAGCTTACTGAATGAGCAGTTCTTC. Drawing the rest from reference TRBV7-3 and TRBJ2-1, the complete variable domain is GAGVSQTPSNKVTEKGKYVELRCDPISGHTALYWYRQSLGQGPEFLIYFQGTGAADDSGLPNDRFFAVRPEGSVSTLKIQRTERGDSAVYLCASSQRIDSLLNEQFFGPGTRLTVL.

DNA for the CDR3: TGTGCCAGCAGCTTGGGGCGGGGAGGGACAGATACGCAGTATTTT. It yields the protein CASSLGRGGTDTQYF. The gene calls are TRBV7-3 and TRBJ2-3, with TRBD2 identical over 7 bases. The CDR3 contains 15 residues. CDR1 is SGHTA and CDR2 is FQGTGA in the germline V gene. V lost 3 bases and J lost 3; bases outside the gene matches: 6.

This chain links TRBV24-1 with TRBJ2-3, with 9 bases fitting TRBD1. Germline CDR1 reads KGHDR; CDR2 reads SFDVKD. Trimming took 3 bases from V and 1 from J; bases not matched to a gene: 4. There are 16 residues in the CDR3. The DNA of the CDR3 is TGTGCCACCAGTGATGCTACAGGGGGCGGCACAGATACGCAGTATTTT. Its protein product is CATSDATGGGTDTQYF.

The chain employs TRBV7-6 and TRBJ2-3; 7 bases line up with TRBD2. V trimming: 5 bases; J trimming: 0 bases; junction bases outside the gene matches: 11. Looked up from germline, CDR1 is SGHVS and CDR2 is FNYEAQ. CDR3 length: 17 residues. The CDR3 here is CASSLFPGGKSTDTQYF. The DNA for the CDR3 is TGTGCCAGCAGCCTTTTCCCCGGGGGGAAGAGCACAGATACGCAGTATTTT.

The chain employs TRBV2 and TRBJ1-2, with D perhaps matching TRBD1 (5 bases). Germline V CDR1 and CDR2: SNHLY, FYNNEI. V lost 1 base and J 4 bases, leaving 13 bases between the germline ends. This CDR3 has 15 amino acids. CDR3 nucleotide sequence: TGTGCCAGCAGTGAAGAGGCAGGGTGGGGCTATGGCTACACCTTC. It is translated as CASSEEAGWGYGYTF.

This chain links TRBV5-1 with TRBJ2-3; D remains unclear. Germline CDR1 and CDR2: SGHRS and YFSETQ. There are 16 residues in the CDR3. The V end was cut by 0 bases, the J end by 11 bases, with 22 bases between. The CDR3 nucleotides are TGCGCCAGCAGCTTGGGATATGGCCCTGCTCGGGTGGGGCAGTATTTT. Its protein product is CASSLGYGPARVGQYF.

The chain uses TRBV4-3 and TRBJ1-2, with 8 bases identical to TRBD1. CDR3 length equals 15 residues. V shed 1 base and J 4 bases; nucleotides not matched to a gene: 5. The germline V gene encodes CDR1 LGHNA and CDR2 YSLEER. The CDR3 DNA reads TGCGCCAGCAGCCAAGTCTCGACAGGGGCCTATGGCTACACCTTC. Amino acids: CASSQVSTGAYGYTF.

This chain uses TRBV5-1 with TRBJ1-4; D is unclear. This CDR3 has 14 residues. Trimming shortened V by 3 bases and J by 0 bases, and 6 bases separated the two germline ends. Looked up from germline, CDR1 is SGHRS and CDR2 is YFSETQ. The CDR3 spells CASSSSATNEKLFF. CDR3 nucleotide sequence: TGCGCCAGCAGCTCCAGCGCAACTAATGAAAAACTGTTTTTT.

The rearrangement joins TRBV19 to TRBJ2-2; D might be TRBD2 (5 bases). V lost 7 bases and J lost 6, with 12 bases in between. This CDR3 spans 13 amino acids. The germline V gene encodes CDR1 LNHDA and CDR2 SQIVND (reference sequence). As DNA, the CDR3 is TGTGCCAGTAAGAGGGTGAGCGCCGGGGAGCTGTTTTTT. Protein product: CASKRVSAGELFF.